This section outlines one T cell receptor (beta chain) sequence together with its context. Its matching antigen is unknown. This sample is part of a study of vaccination and CD4 T cells after COVID-19. Looking at the study overall: Diagnosis preceded the drawing of post-COVID samples by a median approximately 110 days (range 35 to 161). Researchers treated control cultures with a CEFX pool, an HIV-1 Nef pool, or no peptide. Whole-study findings and limits: When vaccine-specific clones from convalescent patients were examined, 304 of 307 were spike mono-reactive.

Sequencing of DNA taken from cultured CD4+ T cells relied on the Oncomine TCR Beta short-read assay. TCRdb called the PCR reads again in MiXCR, with one record for every CDR3 protein. Here the sample spans 16,000 or so distinct CDR3 sequences, approximately 77% being singletons. Treatment reported: approximately nine-day PBMC culture with coronavirus spike peptide pools or control peptides (ViraFEST assay). The culture of roughly 2 million PBMCs per well included approximately 9 IU/ml IL-2 and 9.5 to 10 ug/ml peptide pools. The source was CD4+ T cells from blood, cultured in vitro, collected after SARS-CoV-2 vaccination. This clonotype was sampled from a human donor who received a COVID-19 vaccine.

The CDR3 protein is CASSPRGLGNQPQHF. The CDR3 DNA follows: TGTGCCAGCAGTCCCAGGGGTTTGGGCAATCAGCCCCAGCATTTT. The chain is built from TRBV12-3 or TRBV12-4 and TRBJ1-5; D is possibly TRBD1 (6 bases). V dropped 5 bases and J dropped 2 bases, with 13 bases sitting between them. This CDR3 is built from 15 residues.